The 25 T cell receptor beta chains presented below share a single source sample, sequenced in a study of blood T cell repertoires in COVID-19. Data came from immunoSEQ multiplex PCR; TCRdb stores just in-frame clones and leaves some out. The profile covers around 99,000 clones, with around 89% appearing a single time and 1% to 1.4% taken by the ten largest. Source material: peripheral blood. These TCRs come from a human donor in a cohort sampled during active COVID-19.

CDR3 nucleotide sequence: TGTGCCAGCAGTGGGGGGGCTGGGGCCAACGTCCTGACTTTC. Its translation: CASSGGAGANVLTF. The chain employs TRBV2 and TRBJ2-6; TRBD2 is a possible D gene (6 bases). Germline V gives CDR1 SNHLY, CDR2 FYNNEI. Trimming pared 4 bases from V and 2 bases from J, leaving 6 bases between. The CDR3 has 14 amino acids. Based on the CDR3 plus reference TRBV2 and TRBJ2-6, the full variable domain is EPEVTQTPSHQVTQMGQEVILRCVPISNHLYFYWYRQILGQKVEFLVSFYNNEISEKSEIFDDQFSVERPDGSNFTLKIRSTKLEDSAMYFCASSGGAGANVLTFGAGSRLTVL.

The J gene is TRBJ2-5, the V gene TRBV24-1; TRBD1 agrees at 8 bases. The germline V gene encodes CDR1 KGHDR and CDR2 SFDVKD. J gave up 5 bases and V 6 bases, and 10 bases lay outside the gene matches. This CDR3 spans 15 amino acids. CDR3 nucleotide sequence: TGTGCCACCAGTCCCCCAGGGGGCGGTGGGGAGACCCAGTACTTC. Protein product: CATSPPGGGGETQYF.

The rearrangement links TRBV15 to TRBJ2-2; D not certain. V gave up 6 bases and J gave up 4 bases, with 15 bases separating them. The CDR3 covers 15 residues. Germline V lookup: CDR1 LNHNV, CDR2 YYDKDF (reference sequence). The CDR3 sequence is CATRPDLPGTGELFF. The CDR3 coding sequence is TGTGCCACCAGACCCGACTTGCCGGGCACCGGGGAGCTGTTTTTT.

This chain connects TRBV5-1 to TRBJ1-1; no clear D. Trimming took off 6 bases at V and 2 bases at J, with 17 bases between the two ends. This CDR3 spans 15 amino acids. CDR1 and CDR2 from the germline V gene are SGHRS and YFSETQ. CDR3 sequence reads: CASTVGVRSNTEAFF. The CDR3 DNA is TGCGCCAGCACCGTGGGCGTTCGGTCCAACACTGAAGCTTTCTTT.

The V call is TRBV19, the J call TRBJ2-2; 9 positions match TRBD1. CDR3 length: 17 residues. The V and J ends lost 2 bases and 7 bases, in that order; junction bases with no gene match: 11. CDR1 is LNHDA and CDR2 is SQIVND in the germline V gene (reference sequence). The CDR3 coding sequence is TGTGCCAGTAGTATAAGATCGCCGGGACAGGGAGGCGGGGAGCTGTTTTTT. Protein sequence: CASSIRSPGQGGGELFF.

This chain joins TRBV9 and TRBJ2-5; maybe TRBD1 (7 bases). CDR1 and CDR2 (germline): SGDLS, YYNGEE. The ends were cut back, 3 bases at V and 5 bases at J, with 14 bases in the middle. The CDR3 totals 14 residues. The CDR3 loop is CASSASTGRETQYF. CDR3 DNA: TGTGCCAGCAGCGCCTCGACAGGGAGGGAGACCCAGTACTTC.

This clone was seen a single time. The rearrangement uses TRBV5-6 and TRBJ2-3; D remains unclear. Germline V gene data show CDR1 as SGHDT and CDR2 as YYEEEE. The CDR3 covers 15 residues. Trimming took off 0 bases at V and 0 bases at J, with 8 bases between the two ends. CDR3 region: CASSLGQFSTDTQYF. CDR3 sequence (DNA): TGTGCCAGCAGCTTGGGTCAGTTCAGCACAGATACGCAGTATTTT.

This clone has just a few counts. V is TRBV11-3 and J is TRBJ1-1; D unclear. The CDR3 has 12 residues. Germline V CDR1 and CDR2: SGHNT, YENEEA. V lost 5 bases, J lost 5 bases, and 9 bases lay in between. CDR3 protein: CASSRHSTEAFF. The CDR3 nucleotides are TGTGCCAGCAGCCGGCACAGTACTGAAGCTTTCTTT.

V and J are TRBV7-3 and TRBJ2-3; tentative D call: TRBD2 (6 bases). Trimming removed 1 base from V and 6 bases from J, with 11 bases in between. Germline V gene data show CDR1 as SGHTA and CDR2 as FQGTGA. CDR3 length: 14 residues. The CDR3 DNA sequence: TGTGCCAGCAGCTTAAGGCGGGAATCGGATACGCAGTATTTT. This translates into CASSLRRESDTQYF.

This CDR3 reads CASSMMTGNEQFF. CDR3 DNA: TGTGCCAGCAGCATGATGACGGGCAATGAGCAGTTCTTC. The V and J genes are TRBV5-4 and TRBJ2-1; no reliable D call. The germline V and J ends were trimmed by 4 bases and 6 bases, with 11 bases remaining between them. The germline CDR1 and CDR2 sequences are SGHNT and YYREEE (reference sequence). The CDR3 is 13 amino acids.

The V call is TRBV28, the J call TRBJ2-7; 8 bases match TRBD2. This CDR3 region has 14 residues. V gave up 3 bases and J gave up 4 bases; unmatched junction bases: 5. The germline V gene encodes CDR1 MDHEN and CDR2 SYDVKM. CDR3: CASSLSAGGYEQYF. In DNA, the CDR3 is TGTGCCAGCAGTTTGAGCGCGGGAGGATACGAGCAGTACTTC.

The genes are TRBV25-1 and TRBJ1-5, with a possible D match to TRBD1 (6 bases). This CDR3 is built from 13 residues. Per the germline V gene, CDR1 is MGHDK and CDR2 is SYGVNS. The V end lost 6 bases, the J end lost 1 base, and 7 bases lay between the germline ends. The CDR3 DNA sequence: TGTGCCAGCAGACAGGGAAGCAATCAGCCCCAGCATTTT. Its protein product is CASRQGSNQPQHF.

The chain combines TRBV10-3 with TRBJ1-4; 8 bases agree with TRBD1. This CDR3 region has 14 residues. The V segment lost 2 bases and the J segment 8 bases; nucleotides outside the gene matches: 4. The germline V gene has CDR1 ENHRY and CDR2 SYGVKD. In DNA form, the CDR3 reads TGTGCCATCAGTGAGGGTCAGGGGGCGGAAAAACTGTTTTTT. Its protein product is CAISEGQGAEKLFF.

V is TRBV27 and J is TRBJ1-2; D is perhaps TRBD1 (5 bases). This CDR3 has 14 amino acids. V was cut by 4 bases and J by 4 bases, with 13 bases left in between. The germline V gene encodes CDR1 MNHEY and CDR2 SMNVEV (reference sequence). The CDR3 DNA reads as TGTGCCAGCAGTTATCAGGGCGCAGGCTATGGCTACACCTTC. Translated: CASSYQGAGYGYTF.

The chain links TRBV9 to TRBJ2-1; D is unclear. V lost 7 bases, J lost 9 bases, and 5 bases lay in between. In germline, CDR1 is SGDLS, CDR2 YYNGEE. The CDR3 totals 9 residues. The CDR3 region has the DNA TGTGCCAGCGGCAGTGAGCAGTTCTTC. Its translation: CASGSEQFF.

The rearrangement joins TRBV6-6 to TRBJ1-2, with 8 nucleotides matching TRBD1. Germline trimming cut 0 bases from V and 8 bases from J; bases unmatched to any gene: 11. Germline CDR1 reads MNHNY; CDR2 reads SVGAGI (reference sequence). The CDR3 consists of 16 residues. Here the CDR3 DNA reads TGTGCCAGCAGTTACTCGAGGGGGCAGGGGGCGCAGGGCTACACCTTC. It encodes CASSYSRGQGAQGYTF.

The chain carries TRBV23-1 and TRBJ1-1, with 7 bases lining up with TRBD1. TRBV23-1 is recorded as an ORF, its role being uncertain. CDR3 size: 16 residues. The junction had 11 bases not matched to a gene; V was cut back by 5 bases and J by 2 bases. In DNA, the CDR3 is TGCGCCAGCAGTACTCAGGGGGTCCTTAGAAACACTGAAGCTTTCTTT. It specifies CASSTQGVLRNTEAFF.

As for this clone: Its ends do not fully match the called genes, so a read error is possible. CDR3 region: CASRQERLGREETQYF. The DNA for the CDR3 is TGTGCCAGCAGACAAGAAAGACTAGGCAGGGAAGAGACCCAGTACTTC. The chain employs TRBV3-1 (or the pseudogene TRBV3-2) and TRBJ2-5; D is possibly TRBD2 (6 bases). The CDR3 contains 16 residues. Germline V CDR1 and CDR2: LGHDT, YNNKEL (reference sequence).

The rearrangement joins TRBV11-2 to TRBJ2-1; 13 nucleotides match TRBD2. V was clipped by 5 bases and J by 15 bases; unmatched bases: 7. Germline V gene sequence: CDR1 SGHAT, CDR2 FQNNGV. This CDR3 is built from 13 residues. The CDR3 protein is CASSPRTSGSLFF. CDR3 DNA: TGTGCCAGCAGCCCCCGGACTAGCGGGAGTTTGTTCTTC.

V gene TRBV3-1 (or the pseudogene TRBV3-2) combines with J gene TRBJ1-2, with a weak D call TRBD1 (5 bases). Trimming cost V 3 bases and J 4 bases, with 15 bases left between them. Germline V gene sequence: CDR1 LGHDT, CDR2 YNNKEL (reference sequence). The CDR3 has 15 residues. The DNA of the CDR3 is TGTGCCAGCAGCCACAGCAGGGTAATCCTCTATGGCTACACCTTC. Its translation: CASSHSRVILYGYTF.

The CDR3 reads CATKGEVYAALYYNEQFF. DNA of the CDR3: TGTGCCACCAAAGGGGAGGTGTACGCGGCGCTATATTACAATGAGCAGTTCTTC. J is TRBJ2-1 and V is TRBV24-1, with D maybe TRBD2 (6 bases). V was cut by 8 bases and J by 4 bases, with 26 bases left in between. CDR1 is KGHDR, CDR2 SFDVKD, per germline. The CDR3 has 18 residues.

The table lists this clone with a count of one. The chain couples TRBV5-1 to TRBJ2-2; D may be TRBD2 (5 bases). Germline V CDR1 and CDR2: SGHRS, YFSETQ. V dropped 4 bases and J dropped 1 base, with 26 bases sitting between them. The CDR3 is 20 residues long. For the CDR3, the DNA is TGCGCCAGCAGCGAGGGAGAGGGAGCGCCCCTACGGCGGAACACCGGGGAGCTGTTTTTT. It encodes CASSEGEGAPLRRNTGELFF.

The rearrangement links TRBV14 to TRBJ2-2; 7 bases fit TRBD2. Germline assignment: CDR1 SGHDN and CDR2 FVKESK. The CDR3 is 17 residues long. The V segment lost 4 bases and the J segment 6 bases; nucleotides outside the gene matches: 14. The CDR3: CASSPSSGTVLAGELFF. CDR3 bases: TGTGCCAGCAGCCCATCGAGCGGGACGGTGTTGGCCGGGGAGCTGTTTTTT.

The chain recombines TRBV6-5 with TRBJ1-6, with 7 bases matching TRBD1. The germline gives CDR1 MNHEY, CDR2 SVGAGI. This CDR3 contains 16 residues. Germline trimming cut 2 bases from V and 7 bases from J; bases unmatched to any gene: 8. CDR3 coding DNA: TGTGCCAGCAGTTACCGACAGGGCACGAGCAATTCACCCCTCCACTTT. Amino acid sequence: CASSYRQGTSNSPLHF.

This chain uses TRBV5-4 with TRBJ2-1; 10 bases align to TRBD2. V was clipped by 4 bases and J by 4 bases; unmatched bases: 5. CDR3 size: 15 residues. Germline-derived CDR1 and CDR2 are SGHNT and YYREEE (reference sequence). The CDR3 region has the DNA TGTGCCAGCAGCCCCGGACTAGCGGATTACAATGAGCAGTTCTTC. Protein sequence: CASSPGLADYNEQFF.